This T cell receptor beta chain was documented in a study of blood T cell repertoires in COVID-19. Study as a whole: Acute and convalescent COVID-19 samples came from the United States, Italy and Spain. Sources were T cells, B-cell-depleted T cells, or PBMCs; the material itself was cDNA or gDNA.

The CDR3 consists of 17 residues. As originally analysed: Estimation of nucleated cell counts relied on the amplification of reference gene primers. Produced via immunoSEQ multiplex PCR; TCRdb's table is partial and in-frame only. Clone size and the V and J calls come from that table; the DNA yielded D and trimming. The sample gives some 180,000 clones, under 85% of which show up once; approximately 7.1% is in the top ten. The chain joins TRBV12-2 to TRBJ2-5; TRBD1, the table's D call, lacks a check against the DNA. TRBV12-2 is flagged as a pseudogene. Sample: peripheral blood. This clonotype originated in a human donor in a cohort sampled during active COVID-19. CDR3 nucleotides: TGTGCAAGTCGTTTAGGACCTTCTGGGGGCTTTTACGAGACCCAGTACTTC. Protein product: CASRLGPSGGFYETQYF.